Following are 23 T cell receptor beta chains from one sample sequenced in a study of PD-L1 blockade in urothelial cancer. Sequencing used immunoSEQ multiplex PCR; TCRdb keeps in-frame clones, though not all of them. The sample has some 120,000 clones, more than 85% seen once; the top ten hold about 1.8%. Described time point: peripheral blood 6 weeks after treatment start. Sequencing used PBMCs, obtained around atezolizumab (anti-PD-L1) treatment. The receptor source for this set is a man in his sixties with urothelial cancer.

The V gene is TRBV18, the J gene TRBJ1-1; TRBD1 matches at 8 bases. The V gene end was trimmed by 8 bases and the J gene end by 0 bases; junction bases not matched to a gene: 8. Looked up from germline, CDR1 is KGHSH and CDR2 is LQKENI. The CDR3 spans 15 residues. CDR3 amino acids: CASTWTGNMNTEAFF. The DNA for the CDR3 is TGTGCCAGCACCTGGACAGGGAACATGAACACTGAAGCTTTCTTT.

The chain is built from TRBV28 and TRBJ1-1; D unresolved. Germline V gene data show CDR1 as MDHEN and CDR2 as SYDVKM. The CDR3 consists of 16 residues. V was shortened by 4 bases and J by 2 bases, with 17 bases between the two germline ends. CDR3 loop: CASSSPLEDFNTEAFF. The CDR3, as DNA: TGTGCCAGCAGTTCCCCCCTCGAGGACTTTAACACTGAAGCTTTCTTT.

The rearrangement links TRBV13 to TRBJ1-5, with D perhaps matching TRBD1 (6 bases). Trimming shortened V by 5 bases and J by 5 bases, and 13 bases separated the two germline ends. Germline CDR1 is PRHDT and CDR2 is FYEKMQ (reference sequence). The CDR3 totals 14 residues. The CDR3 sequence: CASSEGGSHQPQHF. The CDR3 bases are TGTGCCAGCAGCGAGGGGGGGTCACATCAGCCCCAGCATTTT.

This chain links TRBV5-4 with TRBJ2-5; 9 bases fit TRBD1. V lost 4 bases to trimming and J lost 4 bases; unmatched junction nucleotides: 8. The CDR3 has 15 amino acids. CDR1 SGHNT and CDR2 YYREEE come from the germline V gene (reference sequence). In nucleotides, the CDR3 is TGTGCCAGCAGCCACGGGACAGGGAGTCGAGAGACCCAGTACTTC. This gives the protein CASSHGTGSRETQYF.

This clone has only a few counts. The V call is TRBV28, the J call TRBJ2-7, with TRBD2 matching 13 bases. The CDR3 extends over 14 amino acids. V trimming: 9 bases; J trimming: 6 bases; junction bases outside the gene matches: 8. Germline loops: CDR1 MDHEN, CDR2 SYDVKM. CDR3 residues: CASSGLAGVIEQYF. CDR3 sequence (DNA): TGTGCCAGTTCTGGACTAGCGGGAGTAATCGAGCAGTACTTC.

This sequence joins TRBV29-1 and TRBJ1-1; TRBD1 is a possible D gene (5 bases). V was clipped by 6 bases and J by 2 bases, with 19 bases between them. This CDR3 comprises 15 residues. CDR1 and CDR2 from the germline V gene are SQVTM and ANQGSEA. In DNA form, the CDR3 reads TGCAGCGTAAGCGGCGGGGGACCTTCTAACACTGAAGCTTTCTTT. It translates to CSVSGGGPSNTEAFF.

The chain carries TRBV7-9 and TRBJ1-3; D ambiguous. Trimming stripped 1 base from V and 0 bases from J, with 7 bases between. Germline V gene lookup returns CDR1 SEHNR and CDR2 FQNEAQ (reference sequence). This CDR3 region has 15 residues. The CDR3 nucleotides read TGTGCCAGCAGCTTAGGGCGGAGCTCTGGAAACACCATATATTTT. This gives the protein CASSLGRSSGNTIYF.

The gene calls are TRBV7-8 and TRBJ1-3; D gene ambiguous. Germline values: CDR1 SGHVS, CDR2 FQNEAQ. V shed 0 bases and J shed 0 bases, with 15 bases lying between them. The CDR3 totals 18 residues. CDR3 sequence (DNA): TGTGCCAGCAGCTTAGCCGACGGGATCGGCGACTCTGGAAACACCATATATTTT. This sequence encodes CASSLADGIGDSGNTIYF.

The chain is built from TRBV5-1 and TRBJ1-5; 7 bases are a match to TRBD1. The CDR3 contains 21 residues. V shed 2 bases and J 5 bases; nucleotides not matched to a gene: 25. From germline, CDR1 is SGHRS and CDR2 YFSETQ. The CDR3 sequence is CASSLRHQKGTAVMGDQPQHF. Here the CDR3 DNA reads TGCGCCAGCAGCTTAAGACACCAAAAGGGGACAGCCGTTATGGGGGATCAGCCCCAGCATTTT.

The CDR3 nucleotides are TGTGCCACCAGCAGAGGGCCTCCGACAGGGGCAGAGACCCAGTACTTC. Amino acids: CATSRGPPTGAETQYF. The V gene is TRBV15, the J gene TRBJ2-5; 8 nucleotides line up with TRBD1. V trimming: 1 base; J trimming: 4 bases; junction bases outside the gene matches: 8. The CDR3 loop spans 16 amino acids. Germline CDR1 LNHNV, CDR2 YYDKDF (reference sequence).

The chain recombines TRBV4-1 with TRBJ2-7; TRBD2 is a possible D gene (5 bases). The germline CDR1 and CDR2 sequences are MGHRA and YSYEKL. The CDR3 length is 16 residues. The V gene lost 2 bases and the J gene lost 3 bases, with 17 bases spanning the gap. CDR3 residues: CASSQSGDSGGYEQYF. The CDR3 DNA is TGCGCCAGCAGCCAAAGCGGAGACTCCGGAGGCTACGAGCAGTACTTC.

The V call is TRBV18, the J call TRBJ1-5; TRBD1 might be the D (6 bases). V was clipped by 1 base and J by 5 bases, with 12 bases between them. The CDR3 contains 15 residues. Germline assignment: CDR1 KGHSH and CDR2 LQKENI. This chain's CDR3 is CASSPQGVGDQPQHF. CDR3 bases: TGTGCCAGCTCACCACAGGGGGTCGGGGATCAGCCCCAGCATTTT.

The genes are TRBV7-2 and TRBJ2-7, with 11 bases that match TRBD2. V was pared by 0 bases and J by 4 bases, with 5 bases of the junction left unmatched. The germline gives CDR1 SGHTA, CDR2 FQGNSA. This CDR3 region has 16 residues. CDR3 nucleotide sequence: TGTGCCAGCAGCTTAGCGGGGACTAGCGGTATGTACGAGCAGTACTTC. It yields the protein CASSLAGTSGMYEQYF. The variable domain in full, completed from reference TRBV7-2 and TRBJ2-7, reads GAGVSQSPSNKVTEKGKDVELRCDPISGHTALYWYRQSLGQGLEFLIYFQGNSAPDKSGLPSDRFSAERTGGSVSTLTIQRTQQEDSAVYLCASSLAGTSGMYEQYFGPGTRLTVT.

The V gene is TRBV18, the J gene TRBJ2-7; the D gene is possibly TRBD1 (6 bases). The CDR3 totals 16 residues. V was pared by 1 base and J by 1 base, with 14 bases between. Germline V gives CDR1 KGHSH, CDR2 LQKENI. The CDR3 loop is CASSPRSGGQSYEQYF. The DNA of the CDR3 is TGTGCCAGCTCACCACGGAGTGGGGGCCAGTCCTACGAGCAGTACTTC.

The CDR3 is CASSLGWGQGEQFF. The CDR3 DNA is TGTGCCAGCAGCTTAGGCTGGGGGCAAGGCGAGCAGTTCTTC. V is TRBV7-6 and J is TRBJ2-1; tentative D call: TRBD1 (6 bases). The CDR3 has 14 residues. The V gene's germline CDR1 is SGHVS and CDR2 FNYEAQ. V was cut by 1 base and J by 10 bases, with 14 bases left in between.

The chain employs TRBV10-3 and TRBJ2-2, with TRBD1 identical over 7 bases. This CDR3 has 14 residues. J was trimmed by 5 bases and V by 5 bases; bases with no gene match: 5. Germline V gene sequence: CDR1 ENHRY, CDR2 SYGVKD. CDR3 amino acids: CAISRTGGTGELFF. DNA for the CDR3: TGTGCCATCAGTCGGACAGGAGGAACCGGGGAGCTGTTTTTT.

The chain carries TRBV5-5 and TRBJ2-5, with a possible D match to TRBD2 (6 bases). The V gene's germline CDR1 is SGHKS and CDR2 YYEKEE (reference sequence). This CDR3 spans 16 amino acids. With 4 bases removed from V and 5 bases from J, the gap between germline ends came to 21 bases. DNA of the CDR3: TGTGCCAGCAGCCCTTACGGGGGAGCGGCACAGGAGACCCAGTACTTC. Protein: CASSPYGGAAQETQYF.

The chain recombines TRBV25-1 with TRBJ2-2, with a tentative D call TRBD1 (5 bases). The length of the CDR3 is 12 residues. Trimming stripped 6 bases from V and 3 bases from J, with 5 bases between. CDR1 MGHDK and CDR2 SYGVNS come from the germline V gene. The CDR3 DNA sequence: TGTGCCAGCAGCAGGGACACCGGGGAGCTGTTTTTT. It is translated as CASSRDTGELFF.

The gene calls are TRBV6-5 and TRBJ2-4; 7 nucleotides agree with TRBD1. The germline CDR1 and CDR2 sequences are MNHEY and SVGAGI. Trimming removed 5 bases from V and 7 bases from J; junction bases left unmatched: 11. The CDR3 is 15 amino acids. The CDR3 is CASSLSWTGRNIQYF. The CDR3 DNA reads TGTGCCAGCAGTCTTTCCTGGACAGGAAGGAACATTCAGTACTTC.

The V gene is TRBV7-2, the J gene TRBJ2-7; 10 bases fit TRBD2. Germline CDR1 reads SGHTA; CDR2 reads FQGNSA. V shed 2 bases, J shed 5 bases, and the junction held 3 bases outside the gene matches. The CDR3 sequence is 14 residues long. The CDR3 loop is CASSLQAGGNEQYF. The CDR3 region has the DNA TGTGCCAGCAGCTTACAAGCGGGGGGGAACGAGCAGTACTTC.

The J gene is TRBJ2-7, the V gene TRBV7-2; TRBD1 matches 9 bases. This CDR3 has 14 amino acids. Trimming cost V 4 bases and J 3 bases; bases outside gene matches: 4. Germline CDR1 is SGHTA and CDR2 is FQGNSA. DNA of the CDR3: TGTGCCAGCAGCTCAATGGGACAGGGCTACGAGCAGTACTTC. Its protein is CASSSMGQGYEQYF. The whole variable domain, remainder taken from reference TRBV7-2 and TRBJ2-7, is GAGVSQSPSNKVTEKGKDVELRCDPISGHTALYWYRQSLGQGLEFLIYFQGNSAPDKSGLPSDRFSAERTGGSVSTLTIQRTQQEDSAVYLCASSSMGQGYEQYFGPGTRLTVT.

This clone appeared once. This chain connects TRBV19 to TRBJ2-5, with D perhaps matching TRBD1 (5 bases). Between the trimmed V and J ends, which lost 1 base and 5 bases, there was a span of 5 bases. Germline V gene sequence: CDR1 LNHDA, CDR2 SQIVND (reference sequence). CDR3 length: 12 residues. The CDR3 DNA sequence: TGTGCCAGTAGTATAGGACAGGAGACCCAGTACTTC. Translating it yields CASSIGQETQYF.

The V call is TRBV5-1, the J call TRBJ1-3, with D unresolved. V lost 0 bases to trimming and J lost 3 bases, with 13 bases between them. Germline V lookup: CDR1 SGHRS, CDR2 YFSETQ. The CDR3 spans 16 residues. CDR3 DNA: TGCGCCAGCAGCTTGGTCCCCACTGCGGGTGGAAACACCATATATTTT. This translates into CASSLVPTAGGNTIYF.